This TCR beta chain is drawn from a study of CD8+ T cells in alopecia areata. Study results and caveats: Numerous expanded lesional clones remained in scalp and blood during tofacitinib.

This clone appeared a single time. Its antigen is not known. Stated treatment: oral pan-JAK inhibitor, 5-10 mg twice daily. Obtained from alopecia areata patients were lesional scalp punch biopsies along with peripheral blood. CDR1 is SGHTA, CDR2 FQGTGA, per germline. V gave up 5 bases and J gave up 2 bases, with 21 bases separating them. This CDR3 spans 18 amino acids. Once RNA had been extracted, it was reverse transcribed into cDNA to act as the sequencing template. The repertoire was sequenced with immunoSEQ multiplex PCR; TCRdb's copy has only in-frame clones and lacks some. Of 90,000 to 130,000 clones in the sample, roughly 50% were seen once.

This material consisted of CD8+ T cells sorted from blood, taken at week 24, from a patient treated with tofacitinib. The genes are TRBV7-3 and TRBJ2-2, with D perhaps matching TRBD2 (6 bases). This receptor was identified in a human donor with alopecia areata. The CDR3 bases are TGTGCCAGCAGCCCATCCTGGCCGGGACTCCCAAACACCGGGGAGCTGTTTTTT. Its protein is CASSPSWPGLPNTGELFF.